The TCR beta chain described here comes from a study of blood T cell repertoires in COVID-19. In the study overall: Whether acute or convalescent, the COVID-19 samples came from the United States, Italy and Spain.

Assay used: immunoSEQ multiplex PCR; TCRdb lists only in-frame clones, some missing. The data show some 260,000 clones, under 95% seen once. V lost 4 bases to trimming and J lost 4 bases; unmatched junction nucleotides: 5. The germline CDR1 and CDR2 sequences are LGHDT and YNNKEL (reference sequence). CDR3 length equals 14 residues. The receptor's source is a young woman who had recovered from COVID-19. This chain joins TRBV3-1 (or the pseudogene TRBV3-2) and TRBJ2-7; 9 bases match TRBD1. Sequencing input: PBMCs or T cells enriched from blood (not recorded which). Here the CDR3 reads CASSLQGARYEQYF. DNA of the CDR3: TGTGCCAGCAGCCTACAGGGGGCAAGGTACGAGCAGTACTTC.